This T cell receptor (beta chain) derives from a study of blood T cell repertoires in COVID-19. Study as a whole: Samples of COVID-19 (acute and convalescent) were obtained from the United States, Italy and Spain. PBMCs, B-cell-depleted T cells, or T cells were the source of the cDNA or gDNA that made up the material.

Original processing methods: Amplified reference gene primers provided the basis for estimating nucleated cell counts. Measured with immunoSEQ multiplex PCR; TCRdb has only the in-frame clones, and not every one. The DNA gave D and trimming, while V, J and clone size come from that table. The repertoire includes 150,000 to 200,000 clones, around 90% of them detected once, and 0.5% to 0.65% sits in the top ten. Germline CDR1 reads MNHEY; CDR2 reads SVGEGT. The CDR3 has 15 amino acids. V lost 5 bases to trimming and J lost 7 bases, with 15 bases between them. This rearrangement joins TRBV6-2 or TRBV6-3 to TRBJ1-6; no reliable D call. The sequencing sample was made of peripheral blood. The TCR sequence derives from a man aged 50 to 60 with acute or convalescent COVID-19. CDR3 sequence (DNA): TGTGCCAGCAGTCGGTACCGGGTTCAAAATTCACCCCTCCACTTT. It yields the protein CASSRYRVQNSPLHF.